Listed below are T cell receptor beta chains from one sample, sequenced in a study of blood T cell repertoires in COVID-19. Assay: immunoSEQ multiplex PCR; the TCRdb copy retains only in-frame clones and omits some. This table holds about 99,000 clones, about 87% found once. The specimen was peripheral blood. These receptor sequences come from a man in his fifties with acute or convalescent COVID-19. The conserved cysteine and the conserved F or W are not part of the CDR3 here.

V	J	CDR3
TRBV6-1	TRBJ2-7	ASSEKVGQGASSEQY
TRBV27	TRBJ2-7	ASSFGSSSEQY
TRBV11-3	TRBJ2-2	ASSLGSGSRYTGELF
TRBV29-1	TRBJ1-5	SVEVGGAGNQPQH
TRBV5-6	TRBJ1-2	ASRGGRNYGYT
TRBV3-1/TRBV3-2	TRBJ1-3	ASSQDRGNTIY
TRBV14	TRBJ2-7	ASSQDGNPENGQY
TRBV11-1	TRBJ2-3	ASSLDNTDTQY
TRBV20-1	TRBJ2-7	SASGLAGVLGDEQY
TRBV3-1/TRBV3-2	TRBJ2-1	ASSSTLRGYNEQF